This T cell receptor (beta chain) was identified in a study of blood T cell repertoires in COVID-19. As for the study in general: From T cells, B-cell-depleted T cells, or PBMCs came the material, which was cDNA or gDNA.

Recruitment covered about 26 US areas and drew participants whose ages spanned roughly 18 to 90 years. Clinical histories supplied by participants themselves formed the basis of cohort assignment. Sequencing used immunoSEQ multiplex PCR; TCRdb keeps in-frame clones, though not all of them. The data contain 150,000 to 200,000 clones, approximately 73% of them singletons. The TCR originated in a woman between 45 and 65 years old with acute COVID-19. Input material: PBMCs or T cells enriched from blood (not recorded which).

CDR3 coding DNA: TGTGCCAGCAGCGGACCCGGGACAGGCGGGGAAAAACTGTTTTTT. It yields the protein CASSGPGTGGEKLFF. The V gene is TRBV5-4, the J gene TRBJ1-4; 8 bases fit TRBD1. This CDR3 has 15 residues. CDR1 and CDR2 (germline): SGHNT, YYREEE (reference sequence). V lost 4 bases and J lost 8; bases outside the gene matches: 10.